A selection of T cell receptor beta chains follows, all from one sample in a study of blood T cell repertoires in COVID-19. Clones were sequenced by immunoSEQ multiplex PCR, and TCRdb holds only the in-frame ones, with some missing. This repertoire shows tens of thousands of clones, 70% to 85% found once; its top ten account for approximately 7.7%. The source material was peripheral blood. The source of these receptors is a human donor in a cohort sampled during active COVID-19. Both conserved end residues are part of each CDR3. A D gene is named only where the DNA matches it firmly. Size is stated for part of the rows, as once, few or many counts, or as a class when the clone is expanded.

cdr3_aa cdr3_nt v_call clone_size j_call d_call
CSVLQGTNEKLFF TGCAGCGTGCTACAGGGGACTAATGAAAAACTGTTTTTT TRBV29-1 . TRBJ1-4 TRBD1
CASSQKGPGRGDRAKNIQYF TGTGCCAGCAGCCAGAAAGGTCCAGGGCGGGGGGACAGAGCCAAAAACATTCAGTACTTC TRBV3-1/TRBV3-2 . TRBJ2-4 .
CASSLRVGTSGSLANVLTF TGTGCCAGCAGCTTAAGGGTAGGGACTAGCGGTAGTTTGGCCAACGTCCTGACTTTC TRBV11-2 . TRBJ2-6 TRBD2
CASSDSGKVTYEQYF TGTGCCAGCAGCGATTCCGGGAAAGTCACCTACGAGCAGTACTTC TRBV14 . TRBJ2-7 .
CASSTGGDARQPQHF TGTGCCAGTTCTACAGGGGGGGATGCGCGGCAGCCCCAGCATTTT TRBV19 . TRBJ1-5 TRBD1
CASSPKRAFYNEQFF TGTGCCAGCAGCCCTAAGCGGGCGTTCTACAATGAGCAGTTCTTC TRBV7-9 medium-sized TRBJ2-1 .
CASSPTSGEQYF TGCGCCAGCAGCCCGACTAGTGGCGAGCAGTACTTC TRBV5-1 . TRBJ2-7 .
CASSEEARGPEAFF TGTGCCAGCAGTGAAGAAGCTAGGGGTCCTGAAGCTTTCTTT TRBV6-1 . TRBJ1-1 .
CASSYPWDTLNTEAFF TGTGCCAGCAGTTACCCTTGGGACACCCTGAACACTGAAGCTTTCTTT TRBV6-2/TRBV6-3 . TRBJ1-1 .
CASSIGGGNEQYF TGTGCCAGTAGTATAGGCGGGGGGAACGAGCAGTACTTC TRBV19 . TRBJ2-7 TRBD2
CASSPTGVSGNTIYF TGTGCCAGCAGCCCGACAGGCGTCTCTGGAAACACCATATATTTT TRBV6-2/TRBV6-3 few TRBJ1-3 .
CASSSGNQPQHF TGTGCCAGCAGCTCCGGTAATCAGCCCCAGCATTTT TRBV27 . TRBJ1-5 .
CASSRRSGDDEQYF TGTGCCAGCAGCCGAAGGAGCGGAGACGACGAGCAGTACTTC TRBV11-2 . TRBJ2-7 .
CASTILPGGPSPDTQYF TGTGCCAGCACCATACTCCCGGGGGGCCCCTCCCCGGATACGCAGTATTTT TRBV11-2 . TRBJ2-3 .
CASTWDRSNQPQHF TGTGCCAGCACCTGGGACAGGAGTAATCAGCCCCAGCATTTT TRBV2 once TRBJ1-5 TRBD1
CASSQSQLSNEKLFF TGTGCCAGCAGCCAAAGTCAACTCTCTAATGAAAAACTGTTTTTT TRBV3-1/TRBV3-2 . TRBJ1-4 .
CASSYDSSGNTIYF TGTGCCAGTAGCTACGACAGCTCTGGAAACACCATATATTTT TRBV19 . TRBJ1-3 .
CASSLDTLAKNIQYF TGTGCCAGCAGCTTAGACACCTTAGCCAAAAACATTCAGTACTTC TRBV7-2 . TRBJ2-4 .
CATSDPGQGDEKLFF TGTGCCACCAGTGACCCGGGACAGGGAGATGAAAAACTGTTTTTT TRBV24-1 . TRBJ1-4 TRBD1
CASSYSRQSYNEQFF TGTGCCAGCAGTTACTCGAGACAGAGCTACAATGAGCAGTTCTTC TRBV6-5 . TRBJ2-1 .
CASSSGLAGGETQYF TGTGCCAGCAGTTCCGGACTAGCGGGAGGTGAGACCCAGTACTTC TRBV2 . TRBJ2-5 TRBD2
CASSLERETQYF TGTGCCAGCAGCTTAGAGCGGGAGACCCAGTACTTC TRBV7-8 . TRBJ2-5 .
CACNGLRGGNEQFF TGCGCCTGCAATGGGCTACGAGGAGGCAATGAGCAGTTCTTC TRBV5-1 . TRBJ2-1 .
CASKGGPNEQFF TGTGCCAGCAAGGGAGGGCCAAATGAGCAGTTCTTC TRBV2 . TRBJ2-1 TRBD2
CASSLDRVANQPQHF TGTGCCAGCAGCCTGGACAGGGTCGCCAATCAGCCCCAGCATTTT TRBV7-2 . TRBJ1-5 TRBD1
CASKIPDMNTEAFF TGTGCCAGCAAAATACCGGACATGAACACTGAAGCTTTCTTT TRBV6-5 . TRBJ1-1 .
CASSLERPTDTQYF TGCGCCAGCAGCTTGGAGCGGCCCACAGATACGCAGTATTTT TRBV5-1 . TRBJ2-3 .
CASSKPTNGYTF TGTGCCAGTAGTAAACCCACTAATGGCTACACCTTC TRBV19 . TRBJ1-2 .
CASSLRVKTGLNTEAFF TGTGCCAGCAGCTTGCGAGTCAAGACAGGGTTGAACACTGAAGCTTTCTTT TRBV5-4 . TRBJ1-1 TRBD1
CASSAQTGGHTEAFF TGTGCCAGCAGCGCCCAAACAGGGGGGCACACTGAAGCTTTCTTT TRBV5-4 . TRBJ1-1 TRBD1
CSAFPGQLQFF TGCAGTGCTTTCCCGGGACAGCTGCAGTTCTTC TRBV20-1 . TRBJ2-1 TRBD1
CSVAQGSTNEKLFF TGCAGCGTGGCACAGGGTTCAACTAATGAAAAACTGTTTTTT TRBV29-1 . TRBJ1-4 .